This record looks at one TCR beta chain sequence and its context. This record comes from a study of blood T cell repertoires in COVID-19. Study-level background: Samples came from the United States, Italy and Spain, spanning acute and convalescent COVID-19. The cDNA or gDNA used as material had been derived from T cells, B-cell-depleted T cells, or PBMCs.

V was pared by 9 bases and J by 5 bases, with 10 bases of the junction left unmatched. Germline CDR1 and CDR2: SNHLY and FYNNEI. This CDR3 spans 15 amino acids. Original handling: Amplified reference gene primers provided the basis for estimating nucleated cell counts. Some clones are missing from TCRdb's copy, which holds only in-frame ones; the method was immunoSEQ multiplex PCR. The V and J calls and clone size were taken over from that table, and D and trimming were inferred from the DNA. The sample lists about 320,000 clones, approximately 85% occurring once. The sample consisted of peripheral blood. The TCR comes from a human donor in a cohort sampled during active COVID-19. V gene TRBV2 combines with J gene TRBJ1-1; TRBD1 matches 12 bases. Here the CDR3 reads CASRPGQGAFTEAFF. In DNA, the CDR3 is TGTGCCAGTAGACCGGGACAGGGGGCTTTTACTGAAGCTTTCTTT. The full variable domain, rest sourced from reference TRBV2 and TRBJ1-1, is EPEVTQTPSHQVTQMGQEVILRCVPISNHLYFYWYRQILGQKVEFLVSFYNNEISEKSEIFDDQFSVERPDGSNFTLKIRSTKLEDSAMYFCASRPGQGAFTEAFFGQGTRLTVV.